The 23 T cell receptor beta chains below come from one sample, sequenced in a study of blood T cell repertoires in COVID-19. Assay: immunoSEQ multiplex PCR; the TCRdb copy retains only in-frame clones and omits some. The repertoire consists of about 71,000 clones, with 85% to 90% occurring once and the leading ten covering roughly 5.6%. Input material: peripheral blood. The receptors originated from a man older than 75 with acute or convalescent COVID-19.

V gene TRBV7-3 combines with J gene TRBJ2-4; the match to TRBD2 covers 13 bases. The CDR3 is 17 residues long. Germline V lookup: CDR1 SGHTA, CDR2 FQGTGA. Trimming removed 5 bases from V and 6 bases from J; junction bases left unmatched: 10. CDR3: CASSPPGTSGGVNIQYF. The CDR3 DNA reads TGTGCCAGCAGCCCGCCAGGCACTAGCGGGGGGGTAAACATTCAGTACTTC.

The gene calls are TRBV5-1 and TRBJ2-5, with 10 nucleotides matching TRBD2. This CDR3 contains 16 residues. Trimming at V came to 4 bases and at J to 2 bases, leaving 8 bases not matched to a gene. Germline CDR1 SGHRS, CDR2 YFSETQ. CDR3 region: CASSLLAGVLQETQYF. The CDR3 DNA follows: TGCGCCAGCAGCCTCCTAGCGGGAGTCCTTCAAGAGACCCAGTACTTC.

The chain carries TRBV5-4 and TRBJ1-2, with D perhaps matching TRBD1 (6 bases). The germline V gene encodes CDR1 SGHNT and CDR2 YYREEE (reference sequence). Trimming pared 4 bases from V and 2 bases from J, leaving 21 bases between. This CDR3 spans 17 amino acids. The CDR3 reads CASSPGAGGGVNYGYTF. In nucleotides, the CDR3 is TGTGCCAGCAGCCCGGGGGCGGGGGGAGGTGTGAACTATGGCTACACCTTC.

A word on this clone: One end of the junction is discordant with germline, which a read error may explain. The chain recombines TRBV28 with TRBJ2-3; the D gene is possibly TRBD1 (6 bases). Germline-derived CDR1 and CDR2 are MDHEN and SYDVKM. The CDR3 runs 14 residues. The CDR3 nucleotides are TGTGCTAGCAATAGGGGGTCCAGCACAGATACGCAGTATTTT. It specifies CASNRGSSTDTQYF. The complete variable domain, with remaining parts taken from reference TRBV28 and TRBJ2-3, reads DVKVTQSSRYLVKRTGEKVFLECVQDMDHENMFWYRQDPGLGLRLIYFSYDVKMKEKGDIPEGYSVSREKKERFSLILESASTNQTSMYLCASNRGSSTDTQYFGPGTRLTVL.

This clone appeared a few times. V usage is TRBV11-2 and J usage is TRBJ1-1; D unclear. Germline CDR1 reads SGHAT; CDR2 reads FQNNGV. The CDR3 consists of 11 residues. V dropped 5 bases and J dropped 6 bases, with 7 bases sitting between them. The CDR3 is CASSVGPEAFF. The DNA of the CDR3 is TGTGCCAGCAGCGTCGGTCCTGAAGCTTTCTTT.

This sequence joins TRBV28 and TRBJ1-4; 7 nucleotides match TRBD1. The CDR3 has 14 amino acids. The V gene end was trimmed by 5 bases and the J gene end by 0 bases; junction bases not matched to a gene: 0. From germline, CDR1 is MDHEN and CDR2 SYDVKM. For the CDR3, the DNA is TGTGCCAGCAGTGGGACAGCAACTAATGAAAAACTGTTTTTT. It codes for CASSGTATNEKLFF.

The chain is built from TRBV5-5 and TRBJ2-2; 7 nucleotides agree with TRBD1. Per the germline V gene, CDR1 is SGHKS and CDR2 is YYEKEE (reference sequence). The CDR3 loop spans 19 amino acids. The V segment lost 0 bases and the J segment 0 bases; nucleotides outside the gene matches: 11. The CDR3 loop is CASSLVTGFPSTNTGELFF. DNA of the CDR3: TGTGCCAGCAGCTTGGTGACAGGGTTTCCATCCACGAACACCGGGGAGCTGTTTTTT.

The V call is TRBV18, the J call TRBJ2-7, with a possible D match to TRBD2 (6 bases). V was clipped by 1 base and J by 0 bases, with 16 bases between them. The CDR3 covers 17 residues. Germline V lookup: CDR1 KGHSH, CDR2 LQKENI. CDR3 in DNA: TGTGCCAGCTCACCACGCGGGGTGGGACCTTCCTCCTACGAGCAGTACTTC. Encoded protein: CASSPRGVGPSSYEQYF.

CDR3 amino acids: CASSLVGGPGNQPQHF. In nucleotides, the CDR3 is TGTGCCAGCAGCTTAGTCGGGGGGCCGGGCAATCAGCCCCAGCATTTT. The chain has TRBV7-2 and TRBJ1-5; D is perhaps TRBD1 (6 bases). This CDR3 is built from 16 residues. The V and J ends lost 1 base and 2 bases respectively, with 12 bases between them. Germline V CDR1 and CDR2: SGHTA, FQGNSA.

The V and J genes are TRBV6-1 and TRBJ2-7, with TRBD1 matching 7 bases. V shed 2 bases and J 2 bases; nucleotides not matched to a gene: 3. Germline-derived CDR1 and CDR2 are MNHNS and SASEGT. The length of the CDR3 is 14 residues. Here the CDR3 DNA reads TGTGCCAGCAGTGAACAGGGGGTCACCTACGAGCAGTACTTC. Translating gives CASSEQGVTYEQYF.

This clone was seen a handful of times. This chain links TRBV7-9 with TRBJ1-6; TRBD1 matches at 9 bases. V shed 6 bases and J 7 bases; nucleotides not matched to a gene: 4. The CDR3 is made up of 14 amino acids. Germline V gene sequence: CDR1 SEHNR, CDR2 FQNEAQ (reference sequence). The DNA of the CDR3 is TGTGCCAGCAGGGGGACAGGGAGCAATTCACCCCTCCACTTT. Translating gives CASRGTGSNSPLHF.

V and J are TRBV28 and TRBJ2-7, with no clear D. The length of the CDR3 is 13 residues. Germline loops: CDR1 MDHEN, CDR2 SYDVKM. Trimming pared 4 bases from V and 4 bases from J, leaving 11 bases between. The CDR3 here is CASSSTLTYEQYF. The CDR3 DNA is TGTGCCAGCAGTTCCACCTTAACTTACGAGCAGTACTTC.

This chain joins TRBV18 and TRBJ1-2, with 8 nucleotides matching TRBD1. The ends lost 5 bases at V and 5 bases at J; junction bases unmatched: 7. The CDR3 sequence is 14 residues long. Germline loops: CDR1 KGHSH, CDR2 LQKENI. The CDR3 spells CASSTGQDSYGYTF. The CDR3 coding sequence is TGTGCCAGCTCAACGGGACAGGACTCTTATGGCTACACCTTC.

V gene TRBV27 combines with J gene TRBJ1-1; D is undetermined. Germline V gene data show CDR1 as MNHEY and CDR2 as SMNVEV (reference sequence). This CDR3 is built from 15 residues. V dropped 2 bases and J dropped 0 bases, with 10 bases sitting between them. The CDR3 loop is CASSLTRGLNTEAFF. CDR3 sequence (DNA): TGTGCCAGCAGTTTAACCCGGGGTTTGAACACTGAAGCTTTCTTT.

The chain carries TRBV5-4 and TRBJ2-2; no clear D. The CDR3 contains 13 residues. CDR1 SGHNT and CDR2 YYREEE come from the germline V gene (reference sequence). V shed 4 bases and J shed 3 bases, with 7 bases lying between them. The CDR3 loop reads CASSQSDTGELFF. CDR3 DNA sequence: TGTGCCAGCAGCCAGTCTGACACCGGGGAGCTGTTTTTT.

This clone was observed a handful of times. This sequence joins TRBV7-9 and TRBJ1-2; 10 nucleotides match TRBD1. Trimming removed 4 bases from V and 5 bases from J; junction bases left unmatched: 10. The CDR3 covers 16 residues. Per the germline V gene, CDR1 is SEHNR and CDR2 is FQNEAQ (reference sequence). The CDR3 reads CASSSYRDRGQYGYTF. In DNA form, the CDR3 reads TGTGCCAGCAGCTCGTACCGGGACAGGGGACAGTATGGCTACACCTTC.

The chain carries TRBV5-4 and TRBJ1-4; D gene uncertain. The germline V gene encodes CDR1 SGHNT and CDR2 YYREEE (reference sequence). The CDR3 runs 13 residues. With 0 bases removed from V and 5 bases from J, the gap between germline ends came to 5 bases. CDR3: CASSLDSNEKLFF. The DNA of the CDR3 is TGTGCCAGCAGCTTGGATAGCAATGAAAAACTGTTTTTT.

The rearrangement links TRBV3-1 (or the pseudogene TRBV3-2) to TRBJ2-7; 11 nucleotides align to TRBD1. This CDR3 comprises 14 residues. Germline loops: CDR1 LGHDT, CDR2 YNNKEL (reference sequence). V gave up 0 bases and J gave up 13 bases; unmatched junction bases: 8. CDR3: CASSQDLSGQGAYF. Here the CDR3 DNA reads TGTGCCAGCAGCCAAGATCTCTCCGGACAGGGGGCCTACTTC.

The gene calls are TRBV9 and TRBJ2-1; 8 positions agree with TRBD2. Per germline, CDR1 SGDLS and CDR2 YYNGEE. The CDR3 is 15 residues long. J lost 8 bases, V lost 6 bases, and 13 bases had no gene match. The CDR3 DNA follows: TGTGCCAGCAACCCGGGAGGGCCAGGGTTGTATGAGCAGTTCTTC. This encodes CASNPGGPGLYEQFF.

The DNA of the CDR3 is TGTGCCAGCAGCTTGCGGCGGGACTGGGACGAGCAGTACTTC. Protein product: CASSLRRDWDEQYF. The gene calls are TRBV5-6 and TRBJ2-7, with a possible D match to TRBD2 (6 bases). The V and J ends lost 1 base and 5 bases respectively, with 13 bases between them. The CDR3 sequence is 14 residues long. CDR1 is SGHDT, CDR2 YYEEEE, per germline.

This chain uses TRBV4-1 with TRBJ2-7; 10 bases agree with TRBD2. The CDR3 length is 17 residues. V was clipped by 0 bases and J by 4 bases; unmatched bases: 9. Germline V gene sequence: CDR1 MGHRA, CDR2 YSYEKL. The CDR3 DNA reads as TGCGCCAGCAGCCAAGATAGGCTAGCGGGAGACCAATACGAGCAGTACTTC. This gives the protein CASSQDRLAGDQYEQYF.

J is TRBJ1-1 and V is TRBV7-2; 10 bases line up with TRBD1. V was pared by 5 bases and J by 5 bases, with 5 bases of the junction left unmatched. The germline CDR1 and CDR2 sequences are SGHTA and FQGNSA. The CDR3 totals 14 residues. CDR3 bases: TGTGCCAGCAGCGACAGGGGGCTGGGGACTGAAGCTTTCTTT. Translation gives CASSDRGLGTEAFF.

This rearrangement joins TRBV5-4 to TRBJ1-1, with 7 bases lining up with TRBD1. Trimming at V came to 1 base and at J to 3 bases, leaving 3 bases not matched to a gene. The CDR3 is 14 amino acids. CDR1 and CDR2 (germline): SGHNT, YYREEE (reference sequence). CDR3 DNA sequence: TGTGCCAGCAGCTTGAGACAGGGAGACACTGAAGCTTTCTTT. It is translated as CASSLRQGDTEAFF.